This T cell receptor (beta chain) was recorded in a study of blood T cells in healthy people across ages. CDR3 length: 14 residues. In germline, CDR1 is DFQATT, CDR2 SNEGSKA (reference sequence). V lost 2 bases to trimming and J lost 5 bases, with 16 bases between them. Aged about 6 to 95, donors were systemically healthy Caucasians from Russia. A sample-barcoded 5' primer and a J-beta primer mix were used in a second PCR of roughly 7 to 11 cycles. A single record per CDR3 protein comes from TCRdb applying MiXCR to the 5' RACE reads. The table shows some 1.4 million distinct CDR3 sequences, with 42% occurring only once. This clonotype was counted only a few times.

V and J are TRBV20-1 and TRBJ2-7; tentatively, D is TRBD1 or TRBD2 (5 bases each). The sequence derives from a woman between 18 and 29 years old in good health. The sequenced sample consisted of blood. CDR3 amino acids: CSARYPGASDEQYF. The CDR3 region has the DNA TGCAGTGCTAGATACCCCGGGGCGTCGGACGAGCAGTACTTC.